This T cell receptor (beta chain) was observed in a study of blood T cell repertoires in COVID-19. Background on the study: In each case, the material was cDNA or gDNA derived from T cells, B-cell-depleted T cells, or PBMCs.

The repertoire was sequenced with immunoSEQ multiplex PCR; TCRdb's copy has only in-frame clones and lacks some. The profile covers 170,000 or so clones, with roughly 84% appearing a single time and approximately 6.5% taken by the ten largest. V was shortened by 2 bases and J by 6 bases, with 5 bases between the two germline ends. Germline V gene data show CDR1 as MDHEN and CDR2 as SYDVKM. There are 12 residues in the CDR3. The sequenced sample was PBMCs or T cells enriched from blood (not recorded which). This clonotype was sampled from a woman aged 50 to 60 who had recovered from COVID-19. The chain combines TRBV28 with TRBJ2-1; no reliable D call. CDR3 region: CASSLVGNEQFF. Written as DNA, the CDR3 is TGTGCCAGCAGTTTAGTCGGCAATGAGCAGTTCTTC.